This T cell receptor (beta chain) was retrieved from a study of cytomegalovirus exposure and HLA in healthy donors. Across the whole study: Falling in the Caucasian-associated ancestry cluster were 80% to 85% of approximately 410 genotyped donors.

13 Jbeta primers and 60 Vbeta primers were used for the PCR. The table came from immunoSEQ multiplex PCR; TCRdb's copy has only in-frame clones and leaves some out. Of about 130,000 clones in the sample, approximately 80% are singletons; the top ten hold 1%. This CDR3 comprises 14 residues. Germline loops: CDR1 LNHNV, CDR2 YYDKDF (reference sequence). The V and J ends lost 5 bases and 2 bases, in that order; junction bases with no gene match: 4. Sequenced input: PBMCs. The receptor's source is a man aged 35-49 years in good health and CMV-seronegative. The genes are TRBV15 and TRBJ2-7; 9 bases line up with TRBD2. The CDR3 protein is CATSPSGKPYEQYF. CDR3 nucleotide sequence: TGTGCCACCAGCCCTAGCGGGAAGCCCTACGAGCAGTACTTC.